This TCR beta chain was identified during a study of T cell responses to AZD1222 COVID-19 vaccine. Study-level results: Females made up more of the donors, who were largely white British, and clonal diversity may have come out too low.

Notes on this clone: The target antigen is unknown.

The CDR3 totals 13 residues. The ends were cut back, 8 bases at V and 6 bases at J, with 15 bases in the middle. Measured with immunoSEQ multiplex PCR; TCRdb has only the in-frame clones, and not every one. The sample records about 130,000 clones, more than 85% being singletons. This chain joins TRBV12-3 or TRBV12-4 and TRBJ2-3, with a tentative D call TRBD2 (5 bases). This clonotype was obtained from an adult in good health. Sequencing used peripheral blood, obtained on day 0 of AZD1222 vaccination. The CDR3 coding sequence is TGTGCCAGCCATACCGTCCGGGGTGATACGCAGTATTTT. It is translated as CASHTVRGDTQYF.